Listed below are T cell receptor beta chains from one sample, sequenced in a study of blood T cell repertoires in COVID-19. The repertoire was sequenced with immunoSEQ multiplex PCR; TCRdb's copy has only in-frame clones and lacks some. The repertoire consists of 450,000 or so clones, with about 87% occurring once and the leading ten covering 0.8% to 0.9%. Specimen: peripheral blood. The receptors shown here come from a man younger than 35 with COVID-19, enrolled during active disease. The CDR3 runs from the conserved cysteine through the conserved F or W. The order of the fields is V gene, D gene, J gene, clone size, CDR3 DNA, CDR3 protein. The D gene is left open where the match is weak. Some rows mark clone size as missing; the rest say once, few, many or name a class of expanded clone.

V: TRBV5-6
D: .
J: TRBJ1-1
size: .
DNA: TGTGCCAGCAGCTTCTGGGGGCTCGGCACTGAAGCTTTCTTT
CDR3: CASSFWGLGTEAFF

V: TRBV27
D: TRBD2
J: TRBJ2-1
size: .
DNA: TGTGCCAGCAGTCCCCGGCCAGCGGGGGGCGACAATGAGCAGTTCTTC
CDR3: CASSPRPAGGDNEQFF

V: TRBV2
D: .
J: TRBJ1-4
size: .
DNA: TGTGCCAGCAGCCCAGAGACAGCAACTAATGAAAAACTGTTTTTT
CDR3: CASSPETATNEKLFF

V: TRBV25-1
D: TRBD2
J: TRBJ2-3
size: .
DNA: TGTGCCAGCAGTGAATCCCCGGGACTAGCGTATGGGACAGATACGCAGTATTTT
CDR3: CASSESPGLAYGTDTQYF

V: TRBV18
D: .
J: TRBJ2-1
size: .
DNA: TGTGCCAGCTCACCAGCGGGTAATGAGCAGTTCTTC
CDR3: CASSPAGNEQFF

V: TRBV27
D: TRBD1
J: TRBJ1-2
size: .
DNA: TGTGCCAGCAGTACGGTCCAGGGGGGAAGAGTTGTTGGCTACACCTTC
CDR3: CASSTVQGGRVVGYTF

V: TRBV27
D: .
J: TRBJ2-1
size: .
DNA: TGTGCCAGCAGTAACGACCCAGGGGATGAGCAGTTCTTC
CDR3: CASSNDPGDEQFF

V: TRBV12-5
D: .
J: TRBJ2-2
size: .
DNA: TGTGCTAGTGGTTTGGTAGCTAGTCTGGGCGGGGAGCTGTTTTTT
CDR3: CASGLVASLGGELFF

V: TRBV19
D: .
J: TRBJ2-1
size: .
DNA: TGTGCCAGTAGTTTGCTAGCGCAATACAATGAGCAGTTCTTC
CDR3: CASSLLAQYNEQFF

V: TRBV5-1
D: TRBD1
J: TRBJ1-3
size: .
DNA: TGCGCCAGCAGCTCGACAGGGGAGTTTGTCTCTGGAAACACCATATATTTT
CDR3: CASSSTGEFVSGNTIYF

V: TRBV2
D: TRBD2
J: TRBJ2-1
size: .
DNA: TGTGCCGGACGTAGCGGGACCAACAACTACAATGAGCAGTTCTTC
CDR3: CAGRSGTNNYNEQFF

V: TRBV11-2
D: .
J: TRBJ1-2
size: .
DNA: TGTGCCAGCAGCTTAGGACGGAGCCTTTATGGCTACACCTTC
CDR3: CASSLGRSLYGYTF

V: TRBV5-4
D: TRBD2
J: TRBJ2-7
size: .
DNA: TGTGCCGCGGGGGACCGAAAGTCCTACGAGCAGTACTTC
CDR3: CAAGDRKSYEQYF

V: TRBV19
D: TRBD1
J: TRBJ1-4
size: .
DNA: TGTGCCAGTAGTACCGACAGGGGTAATGAAAAACTGTTTTTT
CDR3: CASSTDRGNEKLFF

V: TRBV9
D: .
J: TRBJ2-1
size: .
DNA: TGTGCCAGCAGCGTAGCCTTAGCGGCCAATGAGCAGTTCTTC
CDR3: CASSVALAANEQFF

V: TRBV4-2
D: TRBD1
J: TRBJ2-2
size: .
DNA: TGTGCCAGCAGCCGGGACAGGGACACCGGGGAGCTGTTTTTT
CDR3: CASSRDRDTGELFF

V: TRBV5-6
D: .
J: TRBJ1-1
size: .
DNA: TGTGCCAGCAGCTGGCCGGGGACTGAAGCTTTCTTT
CDR3: CASSWPGTEAFF

V: TRBV20-1
D: .
J: TRBJ2-1
size: .
DNA: TGCAGTGGCGCTGACTTGAATGAGCAGTTCTTC
CDR3: CSGADLNEQFF

V: TRBV9
D: TRBD1
J: TRBJ2-2
size: .
DNA: TGTGCCAGCAGCGTAGAACTCCAGGGGGACGGAGTTGTCGGGGAGCTGTTTTTT
CDR3: CASSVELQGDGVVGELFF

V: TRBV25-1
D: .
J: TRBJ1-2
size: .
DNA: TGTGCCAGCAGTGAATCATTAGCTAACTATGGCTACACCTTC
CDR3: CASSESLANYGYTF

V: TRBV2
D: TRBD2
J: TRBJ2-2
size: .
DNA: TGTGCCAGCAAGGTCCGGAGCGGGGCTGTCGGGGAGCTGTTTTTT
CDR3: CASKVRSGAVGELFF

V: TRBV3-1/TRBV3-2
D: TRBD2
J: TRBJ2-1
size: .
DNA: TGTGCCAGCAGATCCGGGACTAGCGGGGGGGTTTTCTACAATGAGCAGTTCTTC
CDR3: CASRSGTSGGVFYNEQFF

V: TRBV4-1
D: .
J: TRBJ1-1
size: few
DNA: TGCGCCAGCAGCCAAGATTGGGCGGGTTGGACTGAAGCTTTCTTT
CDR3: CASSQDWAGWTEAFF

V: TRBV7-9
D: .
J: TRBJ2-1
size: .
DNA: TGTGCCAGCAGCCCCTGGACTAGGGGGACAGGTGAGCAGTTCTTC
CDR3: CASSPWTRGTGEQFF

V: TRBV5-1
D: TRBD2
J: TRBJ2-1
size: .
DNA: TGCGCCAGCAGCGCCGGGACTAGCTCCTACAATGAGCAGTTCTTC
CDR3: CASSAGTSSYNEQFF

V: TRBV2
D: TRBD2
J: TRBJ2-1
size: once
DNA: TGTGCCAGCACGAGCCTAGCGGGGGACAATGAGCAGTTCTTC
CDR3: CASTSLAGDNEQFF

V: TRBV7-2
D: .
J: TRBJ1-1
size: .
DNA: TGTGCCAGCAGCTTAGCCCGGCCCCGGGTGGACACTGAAGCTTTCTTT
CDR3: CASSLARPRVDTEAFF

V: TRBV5-1
D: .
J: TRBJ1-4
size: .
DNA: TGCGCCAGCAGCTCGGCCGGGACGGGGGGTGAAAAACTGTTTTTT
CDR3: CASSSAGTGGEKLFF

V: TRBV3-1/TRBV3-2
D: TRBD1
J: TRBJ2-7
size: .
DNA: TGTGCCAGCAGCCAAGTCTTGAGGGGGCGCGAGCAGTACTTC
CDR3: CASSQVLRGREQYF

V: TRBV12-2
D: .
J: TRBJ2-1
size: .
DNA: TGTGCAAGTCGCTTAGCCCTAGCAGGTGGATTCGAGCAGTTCTTC
CDR3: CASRLALAGGFEQFF

V: TRBV30
D: .
J: TRBJ2-2
size: once
DNA: TGTGCCTGGAGTGTGGCGGACTACACCGGGGAGCTGTTTTTT
CDR3: CAWSVADYTGELFF

V: TRBV5-6
D: TRBD2
J: TRBJ2-5
size: .
DNA: TGTGCCAGCAGCTTGCAAAGGACTAGAGGAGAGACCCAGTACTTC
CDR3: CASSLQRTRGETQYF

V: TRBV19
D: TRBD2
J: TRBJ2-3
size: .
DNA: TGTGCCACTGGACTAGCGGGAAACACAGATACGCAGTATTTT
CDR3: CATGLAGNTDTQYF

V: TRBV20-1
D: .
J: TRBJ1-4
size: .
DNA: TGCAGTGCTATTTCTAAGGGGAAGCTGTTTTTT
CDR3: CSAISKGKLFF

V: TRBV9
D: TRBD1
J: TRBJ1-3
size: .
DNA: TGTGCCAGCAGCGTAGATAACCGGGACAGAGCTGGAAACACCATATATTTT
CDR3: CASSVDNRDRAGNTIYF

V: TRBV18
D: TRBD1
J: TRBJ2-7
size: once
DNA: TGTGCCAGCTCACCCCAAGGGGGCGGCTACGAGCAGTACTTC
CDR3: CASSPQGGGYEQYF

V: TRBV29-1
D: .
J: TRBJ2-3
size: .
DNA: TGCAGCGTTCGGGGAGATACGCAGTATTTT
CDR3: CSVRGDTQYF